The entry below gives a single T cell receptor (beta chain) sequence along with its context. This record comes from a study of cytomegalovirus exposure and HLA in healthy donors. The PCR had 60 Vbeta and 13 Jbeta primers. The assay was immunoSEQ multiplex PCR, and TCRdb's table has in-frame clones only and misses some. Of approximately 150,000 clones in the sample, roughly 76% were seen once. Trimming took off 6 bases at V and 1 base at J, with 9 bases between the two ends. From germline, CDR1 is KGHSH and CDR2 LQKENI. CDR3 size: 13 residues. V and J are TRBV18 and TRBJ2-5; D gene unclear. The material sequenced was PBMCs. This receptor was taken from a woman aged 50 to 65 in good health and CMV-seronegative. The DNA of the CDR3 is TGTGCCAGCTCTCTGCAGGTCCAAGAGACCCAGTACTTC. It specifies CASSLQVQETQYF.